This T cell receptor beta chain emerged from a study of T-cell memory formation after mild COVID-19. A remark on this clonotype: Its cognate antigen is unknown.

General observations from the study: Clones that got smaller from day 15 to 85 had even CD4/CD8, while clones growing later tipped toward CD4+.

Constant-segment primers were used for 5'RACE, and the resulting TCR alpha and TCR beta cDNA libraries carried sample barcodes and UMIs. TCRdb itself ran the 5' RACE reads through MiXCR, one entry per CDR3 protein. Of 350,000 to 400,000 distinct CDR3 sequences in the sample, roughly 14% were seen once. Trimming stripped 1 base from V and 1 base from J, with 8 bases between. The germline gives CDR1 SGDLS, CDR2 YYNGEE. There are 14 residues in the CDR3. Sequenced material: PBMCs or a T cell subset sorted from them (not recorded which). V and J are TRBV9 and TRBJ1-2; D call uncertain. The sequence derives from a man in his late teens or twenties who had mild COVID-19 (a few samples of this study predate the infection). Cell type and time point are not known. The CDR3 spells CASSVLPLNYGYTF. CDR3 in DNA: TGTGCCAGCAGCGTACTCCCCCTTAACTATGGCTACACCTTC. Supplemented by reference TRBV9 and TRBJ1-2, the full variable domain reads DSGVTQTPKHLITATGQRVTLRCSPRSGDLSVYWYQQSLDQGLQFLIQYYNGEERAKGNILERFSAQQFPDLHSELNLSSLELGDSALYFCASSVLPLNYGYTFGSGTRLTVV.